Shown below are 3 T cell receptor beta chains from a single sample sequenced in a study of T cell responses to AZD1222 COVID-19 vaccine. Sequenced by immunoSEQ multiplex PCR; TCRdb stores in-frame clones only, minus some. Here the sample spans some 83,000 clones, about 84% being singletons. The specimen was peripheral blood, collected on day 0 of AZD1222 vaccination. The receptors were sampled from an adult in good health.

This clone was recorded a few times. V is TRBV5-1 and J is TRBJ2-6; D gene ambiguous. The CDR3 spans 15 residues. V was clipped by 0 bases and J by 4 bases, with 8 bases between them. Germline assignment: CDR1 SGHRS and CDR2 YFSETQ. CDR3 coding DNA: TGCGCCAGCAGCTTGGCGGGTTACGGGGCCAACGTCCTGACTTTC. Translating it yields CASSLAGYGANVLTF.

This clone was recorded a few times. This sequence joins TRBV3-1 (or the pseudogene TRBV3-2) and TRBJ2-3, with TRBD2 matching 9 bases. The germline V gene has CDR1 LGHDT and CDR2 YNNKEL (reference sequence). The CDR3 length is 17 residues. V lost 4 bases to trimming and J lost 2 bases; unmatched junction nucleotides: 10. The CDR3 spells CASSPSGTSRHTDTQYF. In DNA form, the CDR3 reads TGTGCCAGCAGCCCGTCCGGGACTAGCAGACACACAGATACGCAGTATTTT.

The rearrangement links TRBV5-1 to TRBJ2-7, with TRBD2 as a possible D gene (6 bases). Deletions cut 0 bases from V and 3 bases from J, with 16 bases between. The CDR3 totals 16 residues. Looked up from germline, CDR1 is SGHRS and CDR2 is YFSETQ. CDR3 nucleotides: TGCGCCAGCAGCTTGGAGGGGAGGATCTTGGACTACGAGCAGTACTTC. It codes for CASSLEGRILDYEQYF.